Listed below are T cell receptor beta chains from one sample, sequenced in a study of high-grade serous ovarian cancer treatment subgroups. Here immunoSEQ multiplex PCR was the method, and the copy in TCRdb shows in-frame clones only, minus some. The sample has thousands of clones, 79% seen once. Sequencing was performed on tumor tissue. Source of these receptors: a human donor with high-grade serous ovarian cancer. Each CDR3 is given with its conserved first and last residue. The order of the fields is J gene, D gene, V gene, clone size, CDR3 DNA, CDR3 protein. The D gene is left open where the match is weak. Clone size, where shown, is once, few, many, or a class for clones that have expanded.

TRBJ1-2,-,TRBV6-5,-,TGTGCCAGCAGGGGGGGCCTTGTCTCCACCTTC,CASRGGLVSTF
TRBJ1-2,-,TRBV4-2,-,TGTGCCAGCAGCCAAGTGGACAGAAACTATGGCTACACCTTC,CASSQVDRNYGYTF
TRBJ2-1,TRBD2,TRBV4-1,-,TGCGCCAGCAGCCTCGGGGGGGCCCCTAGCAATGAGCAGTTCTTC,CASSLGGAPSNEQFF
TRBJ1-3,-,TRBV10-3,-,TGTGCCATCAGACCAACAGGGACCTCTGGAAACACCATATATTTT,CAIRPTGTSGNTIYF
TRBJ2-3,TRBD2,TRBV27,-,TGTGCCAGCTGGGGACTAGCGGGCCCAGATACGCAGTATTTT,CASWGLAGPDTQYF
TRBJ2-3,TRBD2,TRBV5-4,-,TGTGCCAGCAGCTTGGTCGGGGGGAGGGCAGATACGCAGTATTTT,CASSLVGGRADTQYF
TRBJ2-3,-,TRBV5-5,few,TGTGCCAGCAGCCCAGGGGATTCCACAGATACGCAGTATTTT,CASSPGDSTDTQYF
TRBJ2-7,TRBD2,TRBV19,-,TGTGCCAGTAAACTTAGCGGGGTGTCCTACGAGCAGTACTTC,CASKLSGVSYEQYF
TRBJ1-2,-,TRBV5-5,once,TGTGCCAGCAGTTGGACGCTTACCTGGGACTATGGCTACACCTTC,CASSWTLTWDYGYTF
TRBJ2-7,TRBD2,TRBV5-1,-,TGCGCCAGCGGGGGAGGGCAGTTTACGGAGCAGTACTTC,CASGGGQFTEQYF
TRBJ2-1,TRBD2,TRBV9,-,TGTGCCAGCAGCGTCGGGACTATGCCCTACAATGAGCAGTTCTTC,CASSVGTMPYNEQFF
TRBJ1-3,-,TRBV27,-,TGTGCCAGCAGACCCGACTACCACTCTGGAAACACCATATATTTT,CASRPDYHSGNTIYF
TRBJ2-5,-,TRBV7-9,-,TGTGCCAGCAGCCAACTGGGATCTGGGGGGAAGACCCAGTACTTC,CASSQLGSGGKTQYF